The subject of this entry is one T cell receptor (beta chain). No antigen is known for it. Method: immunoSEQ multiplex PCR; TCRdb's copy keeps in-frame clones and lacks some. The table includes approximately 140,000 clones, 93% detected once. This record belongs to a study of T cell responses to AZD1222 COVID-19 vaccine. V lost 8 bases to trimming and J lost 2 bases, with 17 bases between them. CDR3 length: 15 amino acids. From germline, CDR1 is KGHSH and CDR2 LQKENI. Study results and limitations: Rises in breadth and depth of Spike-specific TCRs came after two AZD1222 doses. Scientists sampled the repertoires only once the peak T cell response had passed. Spike-spanning, vaccine-associated CD4 TCRs were dominant at 160-218 and 743-854.

The TCR comes from an adult in good health. The J gene is TRBJ2-3, the V gene TRBV18, with D possibly matching TRBD1 (5 bases). The sample consisted of peripheral blood, taken on day 0 of AZD1222 vaccination. The DNA for the CDR3 is TGTGCCAGCCTGCGCCTCGGACAAGACACAGATACGCAGTATTTT. This sequence encodes CASLRLGQDTDTQYF. Variable domain in full (rest from reference TRBV18 and TRBJ2-3): NAGVMQNPRHLVRRRGQEARLRCSPMKGHSHVYWYRQLPEEGLKFMVYLQKENIIDESGMPKERFSAEFPKEGPSILRIQQVVRGDSAAYFCASLRLGQDTDTQYFGPGTRLTVL.